One sample yielded the 21 T cell receptor beta chains listed below, sequenced in a study of OX40 agonist ivuxolimab in advanced cancers. TCRdb's copy holds only in-frame clones and misses some; the assay was immunoSEQ multiplex PCR. The sample records over 85,000 clones, roughly 90% being singletons. Sample: CD4+ or CD8+ T cells sorted from blood, taken in a trial of the OX40 agonist ivuxolimab. The source is an adult with an advanced solid tumor such as melanoma, head and neck, liver or kidney cancer.

The rearrangement links TRBV4-1 to TRBJ2-3; 13 bases agree with TRBD2. The CDR3 runs 18 residues. Trimming cost V 2 bases and J 0 bases; bases outside gene matches: 5. Germline V lookup: CDR1 MGHRA, CDR2 YSYEKL. CDR3 in DNA: TGCGCCAGCAGCCAAAGTACTAGCGGGAGGGCTAGCACAGATACGCAGTATTTT. This codes for CASSQSTSGRASTDTQYF.

The V call is TRBV13, the J call TRBJ1-3, with TRBD1 matching 7 bases. The CDR3 is 16 amino acids. J gave up 4 bases and V 4 bases, and 10 bases lay outside the gene matches. CDR1 PRHDT and CDR2 FYEKMQ come from the germline V gene (reference sequence). Here the CDR3 reads CASSSHPQGRGNTIYF. The CDR3 DNA reads as TGTGCCAGCAGCTCCCATCCACAGGGGCGAGGAAACACCATATATTTT.

The chain couples TRBV11-2 to TRBJ1-2; no firm D call. The CDR3 covers 15 residues. The germline V and J ends were trimmed by 0 bases and 7 bases, with 15 bases remaining between them. Germline CDR1 is SGHAT and CDR2 is FQNNGV. The CDR3 spells CASSLDTTGRGGYTF. The CDR3 nucleotides are TGTGCCAGCAGCTTAGATACAACGGGGAGAGGTGGCTACACCTTC.

The table lists this clone with a count of one. The same CDR3 also results from other DNA sequences found in this sample. This chain uses TRBV7-9 with TRBJ1-2, with TRBD1 as a possible D gene (5 bases). V lost 1 base and J 1 base, leaving 10 bases between the germline ends. The CDR3 runs to 15 residues. Germline values: CDR1 SEHNR, CDR2 FQNEAQ (reference sequence). CDR3 loop: CASSLVGDLNYGYTF. CDR3 nucleotides: TGTGCCAGCAGCTTAGTAGGGGACCTTAACTATGGCTACACCTTC.

This chain connects TRBV7-3 to TRBJ1-1, with TRBD1 matching 10 bases. The CDR3 extends over 15 amino acids. V shed 5 bases and J 1 base; nucleotides not matched to a gene: 4. Germline V lookup: CDR1 SGHTA, CDR2 FQGTGA. The CDR3 protein is CASSPWTGGNTEAFF. CDR3 sequence (DNA): TGTGCCAGCAGCCCCTGGACAGGGGGGAACACTGAAGCTTTCTTT.

This clone was detected a few times. The genes are TRBV7-9 and TRBJ1-1; 9 nucleotides align to TRBD1. The CDR3 loop spans 13 amino acids. The V gene's germline CDR1 is SEHNR and CDR2 FQNEAQ (reference sequence). Losses at the gene ends were 8 bases for V and 2 bases for J; bases not matched to a gene: 3. CDR3 residues: CASETGGNTEAFF. For the CDR3, the DNA is TGTGCCAGCGAGACAGGGGGTAACACTGAAGCTTTCTTT.

The rearrangement links TRBV6-5 to TRBJ2-3, with D hard to call. V dropped 3 bases and J dropped 3 bases, with 10 bases sitting between them. CDR3 length equals 14 residues. Looked up from germline, CDR1 is MNHEY and CDR2 is SVGAGI. The CDR3 here is CASSYSAVTDTQYF. Written as DNA, the CDR3 is TGTGCCAGCAGTTATTCCGCAGTGACAGATACGCAGTATTTT.

This clone was observed a single time. The chain links TRBV5-1 to TRBJ2-1; 7 bases line up with TRBD1. This CDR3 is built from 16 residues. Germline lookup yields CDR1 SGHRS and CDR2 YFSETQ. V trimming: 4 bases; J trimming: 0 bases; junction bases outside the gene matches: 7. The CDR3 DNA follows: TGCGCCAGCAGCCCCTTAGGGGGCAGCTCCTACAATGAGCAGTTCTTC. Amino acid sequence: CASSPLGGSSYNEQFF.

The chain links TRBV30 to TRBJ2-7, with 7 nucleotides matching TRBD2. CDR1 is GTSNPN, CDR2 SVGIG, per germline (reference sequence). The CDR3 totals 14 residues. V shed 3 bases and J 0 bases; nucleotides not matched to a gene: 5. CDR3 nucleotide sequence: TGTGCCTGGAGCCTGGGGGGGAGCTCCTACGAGCAGTACTTC. This encodes CAWSLGGSSYEQYF.

The chain is built from TRBV5-6 and TRBJ2-7; TRBD1 aligns across 7 bases. Germline CDR1 and CDR2: SGHDT and YYEEEE. V was clipped by 2 bases and J by 3 bases; unmatched bases: 5. This CDR3 comprises 14 residues. The CDR3 sequence: CASSFPGQIYEQYF. DNA for the CDR3: TGTGCCAGCAGCTTCCCGGGACAGATCTACGAGCAGTACTTC.

The CDR3 DNA sequence: TGTGCCAGCAGCTTAGGCCGAGCAGGGGATGGCTACACCTTC. Its translation: CASSLGRAGDGYTF. V is TRBV13 and J is TRBJ1-2, with D possibly matching TRBD1 (6 bases). The CDR3 runs 14 residues. Trimming shortened V by 0 bases and J by 6 bases, and 11 bases separated the two germline ends. Germline CDR1 and CDR2: PRHDT and FYEKMQ (reference sequence).

V and J are TRBV7-9 and TRBJ2-1; 9 bases fit TRBD2. The length of the CDR3 is 19 residues. Germline V gene lookup returns CDR1 SEHNR and CDR2 FQNEAQ (reference sequence). J gave up 7 bases and V 0 bases, and 16 bases lay outside the gene matches. CDR3: CASSLAGRGIAGVRNEQFF. CDR3 nucleotide sequence: TGTGCCAGCAGCTTAGCAGGGAGAGGAATAGCGGGAGTAAGAAATGAGCAGTTCTTC.

This clone was observed a handful of times. The chain couples TRBV7-2 to TRBJ2-3; TRBD2 matches 7 bases. Germline lookup yields CDR1 SGHTA and CDR2 FQGNSA. The CDR3 is 14 residues long. V trimming: 3 bases; J trimming: 6 bases; junction bases outside the gene matches: 6. The CDR3 here is CASSFRLAGDTQYF. CDR3 nucleotides: TGTGCCAGCAGCTTCAGACTAGCAGGTGATACGCAGTATTTT. The complete variable domain, with remaining parts taken from reference TRBV7-2 and TRBJ2-3, reads GAGVSQSPSNKVTEKGKDVELRCDPISGHTALYWYRQSLGQGLEFLIYFQGNSAPDKSGLPSDRFSAERTGGSVSTLTIQRTQQEDSAVYLCASSFRLAGDTQYFGPGTRLTVL.

This clone was seen only a few times. The gene calls are TRBV19 and TRBJ1-1; D is perhaps TRBD1 (6 bases). This CDR3 contains 14 residues. Germline V gene data show CDR1 as LNHDA and CDR2 as SQIVND (reference sequence). The V gene lost 7 bases and the J gene lost 3 bases, with 15 bases spanning the gap. The CDR3 nucleotides read TGTGCCAGTACCGACAGGACTGGGTACACTGAAGCTTTCTTT. Translated, it gives CASTDRTGYTEAFF.

The rearrangement links TRBV6-5 to TRBJ1-2, with D possibly TRBD1 on 6 matching bases. Deletions cut 4 bases from V and 1 base from J, with 10 bases between. Germline V gene sequence: CDR1 MNHEY, CDR2 SVGAGI. The length of the CDR3 is 14 residues. Written as DNA, the CDR3 is TGTGCCAGCAGTTCCGGGACAAGTAACTATGGCTACACCTTC. Translated: CASSSGTSNYGYTF.

The rearrangement joins TRBV6-1 to TRBJ2-7, with a weak D call TRBD2 (5 bases). The CDR3 sequence is 15 residues long. The V end lost 1 base, the J end lost 2 bases, and 12 bases lay between the germline ends. CDR1 is MNHNS and CDR2 is SASEGT in the germline V gene. The CDR3 DNA is TGTGCCAGCAGTGAAGGCCGTAGCGCTGCCTACGAGCAGTACTTC. Translation: CASSEGRSAAYEQYF.

V gene TRBV29-1 combines with J gene TRBJ1-2; D call uncertain. This CDR3 is 12 amino acids long. V dropped 4 bases and J dropped 8 bases, with 14 bases sitting between them. Germline V gene data show CDR1 as SQVTM and CDR2 as ANQGSEA. CDR3 protein: CSVATPLGGYTF. Here the CDR3 DNA reads TGCAGCGTTGCGACCCCTCTGGGAGGCTACACCTTC.

The chain couples TRBV5-1 to TRBJ2-1; 7 bases align to TRBD1. CDR3 size: 21 residues. V shed 3 bases and J 0 bases; nucleotides not matched to a gene: 21. Germline CDR1 and CDR2: SGHRS and YFSETQ. CDR3 sequence (DNA): TGCGCCAGCAGCTCTTCCCCCCCGGGACAGTTTTCTTTGAGCTCCTACAATGAGCAGTTCTTC. Amino acid sequence: CASSSSPPGQFSLSSYNEQFF.

The chain has TRBV6-6 and TRBJ2-7; 7 bases line up with TRBD1. With V trimmed by 0 bases and J by 12 bases, 11 bases remained unmatched. The CDR3 extends over 14 amino acids. CDR1 is MNHNY, CDR2 SVGAGI, per germline (reference sequence). CDR3 sequence (DNA): TGTGCCAGCAGTTACTCCCCGGGACAGCCGGATCCGTACTTC. The encoded protein is CASSYSPGQPDPYF.

CDR3 protein: CASSWTGTSNQPQHF. In DNA, the CDR3 is TGTGCCAGCAGCTGGACAGGGACTAGCAATCAGCCCCAGCATTTT. This chain connects TRBV5-8 to TRBJ1-5; 8 nucleotides line up with TRBD1. V was pared by 3 bases and J by 0 bases, with 2 bases of the junction left unmatched. The CDR3 runs to 15 residues. CDR1 is SGHTS and CDR2 is YDEGEE in the germline V gene. Using reference TRBV5-8 and TRBJ1-5 for the parts outside the CDR3, the full variable domain is EAGVTQSPTHLIKTRGQQATLRCSPISGHTSVYWYQQALGLGLQFLLWYDEGEERNRGNFPPRFSGRQFPNYSSELNVNALELEDSALYLCASSWTGTSNQPQHFGDGTRLSIL.

This sequence joins TRBV7-2 and TRBJ1-2; TRBD1 matches 8 bases. Germline CDR1 and CDR2: SGHTA and FQGNSA. J gave up 6 bases and V 3 bases, and 9 bases lay outside the gene matches. The CDR3 consists of 15 residues. CDR3 sequence reads: CASSFMVGQGDGYTF. The CDR3 DNA reads TGTGCCAGCAGCTTTATGGTAGGACAGGGCGATGGCTACACCTTC.